The sequence of this T cell receptor (beta chain) was determined in a study of blood T cells in healthy people across ages. Concerning this clonotype: Its antigen is unidentified.

The V and J ends lost 4 bases and 4 bases respectively, with 17 bases between them. CDR3 length equals 16 residues. CDR1 is SGHDN, CDR2 FVKESK, per germline. Study results and caveats: There was a strong correlation between TCR beta diversity and naive T cell percentage.

Alongside a J-beta primer mix, a sample-barcoded 5' primer served in a second PCR lasting about 6 to 12 cycles. All cDNA molecules were each tagged by a template-switch adaptor with 12 random nucleotides. A single record per CDR3 protein comes from TCRdb applying MiXCR to the 5' RACE reads. This table has more than 650,000 distinct CDR3 sequences, 20% to 25% appearing once. The sample was blood. The genes are TRBV14 and TRBJ2-1, with D perhaps TRBD1 (5 bases). The clonotype comes from a man between 65 and 80 years old in good health. In DNA, the CDR3 is TGTGCCAGCAGCCTGGGGCCAAAAGCGAATTACAATGAGCAGTTCTTC. Its translation: CASSLGPKANYNEQFF. The complete variable domain, with remaining parts taken from reference TRBV14 and TRBJ2-1, reads EAGVTQFPSHSVIEKGQTVTLRCDPISGHDNLYWYRRVMGKEIKFLLHFVKESKQDESGMPNNRFLAERTGGTYSTLKVQPAELEDSGVYFCASSLGPKANYNEQFFGPGTRLTVL.